These 21 T cell receptor beta chains were all obtained from the same sample, sequenced in a study of T-cell reconstitution after alpha-beta-depleted transplantation in children. Unique molecular identifiers tagged the TCRbeta library. MiXCR, applied by TCRdb to the PCR reads, yields one record per CDR3 protein. The sample has hundreds of thousands of distinct CDR3 sequences, roughly 15% seen once. This material consisted of PBMCs from the stem cell graft donor, taken from the stem cell graft. The receptors were sampled from a human donor who donated a stem cell graft to a child with acute myeloid leukemia.

V and J are TRBV12-3 or TRBV12-4 and TRBJ1-6; possibly TRBD1 for D (5 bases). This CDR3 region has 13 residues. The V end was cut by 5 bases, the J end by 7 bases, with 9 bases between. CDR3 loop: CASSQGGNSPLHF. CDR3 coding DNA: TGTGCCAGCAGTCAGGGAGGAAATTCACCCCTCCACTTT.

Ten or more counts support this clonotype. J is TRBJ2-3 and V is TRBV7-8, with 11 bases fitting TRBD2. This CDR3 contains 18 residues. The germline V gene has CDR1 SGHVS and CDR2 FQNEAQ. Losses at the gene ends were 4 bases for V and 0 bases for J; bases not matched to a gene: 9. The CDR3 here is CASSSGLAVDYSTDTQYF. CDR3 coding DNA: TGTGCCAGCAGCTCGGGACTAGCGGTAGACTATAGCACAGATACGCAGTATTTT.

This clonotype was seen more than once but under ten times. The chain has TRBV10-3 and TRBJ2-5; D assignment may be TRBD1 or TRBD2 (5 bases each). Germline CDR1 reads ENHRY; CDR2 reads SYGVKD. Trimming cost V 0 bases and J 5 bases, with 13 bases left between them. CDR3 length: 15 residues. The CDR3 sequence is CAISESTGARETQYF. In nucleotides, the CDR3 is TGTGCCATCAGTGAGTCGACCGGGGCGCGGGAGACCCAGTACTTC.

This clonotype has a count of ten or more. J is TRBJ2-7 and V is TRBV6-5; possibly TRBD1 for D (5 bases). With 6 bases removed from V and 5 bases from J, the gap between germline ends came to 20 bases. CDR1 and CDR2 from the germline V gene are MNHEY and SVGAGI. The CDR3 is 15 residues long. The CDR3 sequence: CASSRSRQLTHEQYF. In DNA form, the CDR3 reads TGTGCCAGCAGCCGCTCCCGACAGCTTACCCACGAGCAGTACTTC.

This clonotype was counted only a few times. The rearrangement links TRBV27 to TRBJ2-1; TRBD2 matches 9 bases. This CDR3 has 17 amino acids. Germline CDR1 reads MNHEY; CDR2 reads SMNVEV (reference sequence). The junction had 10 bases not matched to a gene; V was cut back by 5 bases and J by 2 bases. This chain's CDR3 is CASSLLSAGGTYNEQFF. DNA for the CDR3: TGTGCCAGCAGTCTCCTTTCGGCGGGGGGGACCTACAATGAGCAGTTCTTC.

Many counts were recorded for this clonotype. The rearrangement links TRBV29-1 to TRBJ2-1, with a tentative D call TRBD2 (5 bases). V lost 3 bases and J 2 bases, leaving 14 bases between the germline ends. CDR1 is SQVTM, CDR2 ANQGSEA, per germline. The CDR3 consists of 15 residues. The CDR3 coding sequence is TGCAGCGTTGAGACTAAGAGAGGGCCCTACAATGAGCAGTTCTTC. This codes for CSVETKRGPYNEQFF.

With respect to this clonotype: At one end, the junction sequence differs from germline, possibly due to a read error. The chain has TRBV6-1 and TRBJ2-1; possible D gene TRBD2, 6 bases. This CDR3 has 11 residues. Germline V gives CDR1 MNHNS, CDR2 SASEGT. The CDR3 loop reads CVSISGGKQFF. As DNA, the CDR3 is TGTGTCAGCATTAGCGGCGGGAAGCAGTTCTTC.

The V and J genes are TRBV5-1 and TRBJ1-1, with 8 bases aligning to TRBD1. Germline V gene sequence: CDR1 SGHRS, CDR2 YFSETQ. Losses at the gene ends were 7 bases for V and 5 bases for J; bases not matched to a gene: 10. CDR3 length: 14 residues. The CDR3 DNA is TGCGCCAGCGGGAATGGACAGGGATGGACTGAAGCTTTCTTT. This gives the protein CASGNGQGWTEAFF.

The rearrangement links TRBV7-8 to TRBJ1-2; possibly TRBD1 for D (6 bases). The V end lost 5 bases, the J end lost 7 bases, and 14 bases lay between the germline ends. Germline loops: CDR1 SGHVS, CDR2 FQNEAQ. There are 13 residues in the CDR3. In DNA form, the CDR3 reads TGTGCCAGCAGCCCCGATTACAGGGCTGGCTACACCTTC. Translating it yields CASSPDYRAGYTF.

This clonotype came up many times. The genes are TRBV5-5 and TRBJ2-2; D call uncertain. Germline-derived CDR1 and CDR2 are SGHKS and YYEKEE (reference sequence). The CDR3 covers 13 residues. Trimming took 4 bases from V and 6 from J, leaving 10 bases between them. In nucleotides, the CDR3 is TGTGCCAGCAGCCCGTCCAGCCCCGGGGAGCTGTTTTTT. Its translation is CASSPSSPGELFF.

This chain links TRBV27 with TRBJ1-5; TRBD1 matches at 7 bases. Germline V gene lookup returns CDR1 MNHEY and CDR2 SMNVEV (reference sequence). The CDR3 spans 14 residues. J was trimmed by 3 bases and V by 5 bases; bases with no gene match: 4. CDR3 in amino acids: CASSAGTVNQPQHF. CDR3 coding DNA: TGTGCCAGCAGTGCCGGGACAGTCAATCAGCCCCAGCATTTT.

This clonotype was seen a few times. The rearrangement links TRBV30 to TRBJ1-5, with D perhaps TRBD1 (6 bases). Germline values: CDR1 GTSNPN, CDR2 SVGIG (reference sequence). The CDR3 has 14 residues. Trimming removed 1 base at V and 5 bases at J, with 12 bases between. As DNA, the CDR3 is TGTGCCTGGAGTGAGGGGGGGGCATATCAGCCCCAGCATTTT. Encoded protein: CAWSEGGAYQPQHF. Combining the CDR3 with reference TRBV30 and TRBJ1-5 gives the whole variable domain SQTIHQWPATLVQPVGSPLSLECTVEGTSNPNLYWYRQAAGRGLQLLFYSVGIGQISSEVPQNLSASRPQDRQFILSSKKLLLSDSGFYLCAWSEGGAYQPQHFGDGTRLSIL.

This clonotype was detected only a few times. In nucleotides, the CDR3 is TGTGCCAGCAGTTTTGTCAACGGGGAAAAACTGTTTTTT. Protein sequence: CASSFVNGEKLFF. The V call is TRBV12-3 or TRBV12-4, the J call TRBJ1-4; D unclear. This CDR3 comprises 13 residues. Trimming stripped 3 bases from V and 8 bases from J, with 10 bases between.

Regarding this clonotype: Given a much more abundant clone one base away, this may be a read error. V and J are TRBV20-1 and TRBJ1-5; 8 bases are a match to TRBD1. CDR1 is DFQATT and CDR2 is SNEGSKA in the germline V gene (reference sequence). CDR3 length equals 13 residues. The chain's CDR3 is CSARQGAGQPPHF. The CDR3 nucleotides are TGCAGTGCTAGGCAGGGGGCAGGTCAGCCCCCGCATTTT.

The gene calls are TRBV7-2 and TRBJ2-1, with a tentative D call TRBD1 (6 bases). V was clipped by 2 bases and J by 2 bases, with 16 bases between them. The germline CDR1 and CDR2 sequences are SGHTA and FQGNSA. The CDR3 consists of 17 residues. The CDR3, as DNA: TGTGCCAGCAGCTTAACCCCCCCGGACAGACCCTACAATGAGCAGTTCTTC. Translation: CASSLTPPDRPYNEQFF.

The rearrangement joins TRBV7-2 to TRBJ1-4; no reliable D call. The CDR3 is made up of 14 amino acids. Germline CDR1 is SGHTA and CDR2 is FQGNSA. Trimming left V 6 bases short and J 0 bases short, with 8 bases between. The CDR3 coding sequence is TGTGCCAGCAGTACAGACCCAACTAATGAAAAACTGTTTTTT. Protein product: CASSTDPTNEKLFF.

A few counts support this clonotype. V is TRBV4-3 and J is TRBJ1-2; 12 nucleotides agree with TRBD1. Germline V gene data show CDR1 as LGHNA and CDR2 as YSLEER. J gave up 7 bases and V 5 bases, and 8 bases lay outside the gene matches. The CDR3 has 15 amino acids. CDR3 loop: CASSERGQGASGYTF. Here the CDR3 DNA reads TGCGCCAGCAGCGAACGGGGACAGGGGGCGTCTGGCTACACCTTC.

In its sample, this clonotype was seen many times. The V and J genes are TRBV10-1 and TRBJ1-2, with unresolved D. The germline V and J ends were trimmed by 0 bases and 4 bases, with 15 bases remaining between them. The CDR3 loop spans 16 amino acids. CDR1 and CDR2 (germline): WNHNN, SYGVQD (reference sequence). The CDR3 region has the DNA TGCGCCAGCAGTGAGTCGGTCCAAGGGTCCGTCTATGGCTACACCTTC. Protein product: CASSESVQGSVYGYTF.

The V and J genes are TRBV29-1 and TRBJ2-3; 10 bases are a match to TRBD1. CDR1 is SQVTM, CDR2 ANQGSEA, per germline. There are 17 residues in the CDR3. V was clipped by 3 bases and J by 0 bases; unmatched bases: 9. The CDR3 DNA reads TGCAGCGTTGAGGGACAGGGGATTTTCAAAAGCACAGATACGCAGTATTTT. This sequence encodes CSVEGQGIFKSTDTQYF.

Only a few counts were recorded for this clonotype. Here the CDR3 DNA reads TGCAGCGTTCACGGACAGGTCGGCATCACTGAAGCTTTCTTT. This sequence encodes CSVHGQVGITEAFF. The chain combines TRBV29-1 with TRBJ1-1; 7 bases are shared with TRBD1. V was pared by 5 bases and J by 4 bases, with 10 bases of the junction left unmatched. The CDR3 loop spans 14 amino acids. CDR1 is SQVTM and CDR2 is ANQGSEA in the germline V gene.

This clonotype was seen ten or more times. The CDR3 region has the DNA TGTGCCAGCAGCTTAAAGTCTCCGCAGGGGGCGGGCACCGGGGAGCTGTTTTTT. Amino acids: CASSLKSPQGAGTGELFF. The chain recombines TRBV7-6 with TRBJ2-2; 8 nucleotides match TRBD1. The J segment lost 4 bases and the V segment lost 2 bases, leaving 12 bases of the junction unmatched. CDR1 is SGHVS, CDR2 FNYEAQ, per germline. The CDR3 spans 18 residues.